Listed here are 5 T cell receptor beta chains from one sample, sequenced in a study of blood T cells in healthy people across ages. A second about 6 to 12 cycle PCR used barcoded and J-beta primers. TCRdb passed the 5' RACE reads through MiXCR, listing each CDR3 protein once. The sample has some 1,500,000 distinct CDR3 sequences, under 55% seen once; the top ten hold just over 4%. The sample consisted of blood. The receptors stem from a woman under 30 in good health.

This clonotype has more than one count but fewer than ten. The CDR3 reads CASSRGTGGDEQYF. The CDR3 bases are TGTGCCAGCAGTAGAGGGACAGGGGGAGACGAGCAGTACTTC. The chain joins TRBV27 to TRBJ2-7, with 11 bases identical to TRBD1. The V segment lost 5 bases and the J segment 5 bases; nucleotides outside the gene matches: 5. The CDR3 runs to 14 residues. Per the germline V gene, CDR1 is MNHEY and CDR2 is SMNVEV (reference sequence).

There are a few counts of this clonotype. The chain joins TRBV5-5 to TRBJ2-1; the match to TRBD1 covers 10 bases. The CDR3 runs 15 residues. Germline loops: CDR1 SGHKS, CDR2 YYEKEE (reference sequence). V trimming: 5 bases; J trimming: 7 bases; junction bases outside the gene matches: 9. DNA for the CDR3: TGTGCCAGCAGGGCCGGGACAGGGGTTTGGAATGAGCAGTTCTTC. Its protein product is CASRAGTGVWNEQFF.

In its sample, this clonotype was seen a few times. This chain links TRBV20-1 with TRBJ2-1; 7 positions agree with TRBD2. The J call is in doubt because the DNA end fits TRBJ2-7 better. This CDR3 comprises 17 residues. Germline loops: CDR1 DFQATT, CDR2 SNEGSKA (reference sequence). Here the CDR3 reads CSARDAWDYHLYNEQYF. The CDR3 bases are TGCAGTGCTAGAGATGCCTGGGACTACCATCTCTACAATGAGCAGTACTTC.

V gene TRBV27 combines with J gene TRBJ1-6; 8 bases fit TRBD1. The ends lost 5 bases at V and 6 bases at J; junction bases unmatched: 6. Germline V lookup: CDR1 MNHEY, CDR2 SMNVEV (reference sequence). The CDR3 is 15 residues long. The DNA of the CDR3 is TGTGCCAGCAGTGCAGGGACAGGAGCTAATTCACCCCTCCACTTT. The encoded protein is CASSAGTGANSPLHF.

This chain joins TRBV20-1 and TRBJ1-1; D is unresolved. The germline V and J ends were trimmed by 5 bases and 1 base, with 14 bases remaining between them. The germline V gene encodes CDR1 DFQATT and CDR2 SNEGSKA (reference sequence). The CDR3 is 14 amino acids. CDR3 coding DNA: TGCAGTGCTTACACAGTAGGCAAGAACACTGAAGCTTTCTTT. This encodes CSAYTVGKNTEAFF.